Shown below are 32 T cell receptor beta chains from a single sample sequenced in a study of OX40 agonist ivuxolimab in advanced cancers. Measured with immunoSEQ multiplex PCR; TCRdb has only the in-frame clones, and not every one. The sample comprises 25,000 to 30,000 clones, approximately 90% of which are singletons, and about 24% rests with the top ten. The sample consisted of CD4+ or CD8+ T cells sorted from blood, taken in a trial of the OX40 agonist ivuxolimab. These TCRs come from an adult with an advanced solid tumor such as melanoma, head and neck, liver or kidney cancer.

This chain links TRBV11-2 with TRBJ2-2; 8 bases align to TRBD2. V trimming: 2 bases; J trimming: 4 bases; junction bases outside the gene matches: 6. Germline V gene data show CDR1 as SGHAT and CDR2 as FQNNGV. The CDR3 runs to 16 residues. The CDR3 loop is CASSLNSLAVTGELFF. CDR3 coding DNA: TGTGCCAGCAGCTTAAATTCACTAGCGGTCACCGGGGAGCTGTTTTTT.

The gene calls are TRBV7-2 and TRBJ2-3, with 9 bases matching TRBD2. Trimming cost V 8 bases and J 0 bases; bases outside gene matches: 12. The CDR3 covers 17 residues. Germline V gene lookup returns CDR1 SGHTA and CDR2 FQGNSA. The DNA of the CDR3 is TGTGCCAGCTCCGGGAGGCTAGCGGGAATTAGCACAGATACGCAGTATTTT. It encodes CASSGRLAGISTDTQYF.

This chain connects TRBV9 to TRBJ2-3; D gene unclear. The CDR3 extends over 13 amino acids. Between the trimmed V and J ends, which lost 4 bases and 10 bases, there was a span of 16 bases. Germline V gene lookup returns CDR1 SGDLS and CDR2 YYNGEE. CDR3 in DNA: TGTGCCAGCAGCCCTGCCCCATCTTCACCGCAGTATTTT. Translated: CASSPAPSSPQYF.

The V call is TRBV5-6, the J call TRBJ2-7; perhaps TRBD2 as D (6 bases). V dropped 0 bases and J dropped 7 bases, with 14 bases sitting between them. This CDR3 has 14 amino acids. Germline V gives CDR1 SGHDT, CDR2 YYEEEE. The CDR3 nucleotides read TGTGCCAGCAGCTTGGTGGTAGCGGCGGGAGAGCAGTACTTC. Residues: CASSLVVAAGEQYF.

The chain has TRBV13 and TRBJ2-7; 10 nucleotides agree with TRBD1. The germline gives CDR1 PRHDT, CDR2 FYEKMQ (reference sequence). The CDR3 loop spans 15 amino acids. The V segment lost 0 bases and the J segment 3 bases; nucleotides outside the gene matches: 2. CDR3 residues: CASSLGGTGDYEQYF. The CDR3 coding sequence is TGTGCCAGCAGCTTAGGAGGGACAGGGGACTACGAGCAGTACTTC.

The rearrangement uses TRBV11-3 and TRBJ2-5, with D perhaps matching TRBD2 (5 bases). CDR3 length equals 13 residues. V lost 1 base and J 4 bases, leaving 7 bases between the germline ends. Looked up from germline, CDR1 is SGHNT and CDR2 is YENEEA. The DNA of the CDR3 is TGTGCCAGCAGCTTAGGAGGGCGAGAGACCCAGTACTTC. Its protein product is CASSLGGRETQYF.

This chain links TRBV29-1 with TRBJ1-2; TRBD1 is a possible D gene (6 bases). Germline lookup yields CDR1 SQVTM and CDR2 ANQGSEA. There are 15 residues in the CDR3. Trimming left V 4 bases short and J 0 bases short, with 15 bases between. DNA for the CDR3: TGCAGCGTTGGGACAGTGGGGAGCCCTAACTATGGCTACACCTTC. This codes for CSVGTVGSPNYGYTF.

The table lists this clone with a count of one. The J gene is TRBJ2-7, the V gene TRBV2, with 12 positions matching TRBD2. The CDR3 is made up of 17 amino acids. The V segment lost 7 bases and the J segment 5 bases; nucleotides outside the gene matches: 15. Germline-derived CDR1 and CDR2 are SNHLY and FYNNEI. The CDR3 nucleotides read TGTGCCAGCAATCGCGGGACTAGCGGGCCCCGAACCGACGAGCAGTACTTC. Protein product: CASNRGTSGPRTDEQYF. The whole variable domain, filled in from reference TRBV2 and TRBJ2-7, reads EPEVTQTPSHQVTQMGQEVILRCVPISNHLYFYWYRQILGQKVEFLVSFYNNEISEKSEIFDDQFSVERPDGSNFTLKIRSTKLEDSAMYFCASNRGTSGPRTDEQYFGPGTRLTVT.

The rearrangement uses TRBV19 and TRBJ2-3, with D unresolved. Per the germline V gene, CDR1 is LNHDA and CDR2 is SQIVND (reference sequence). There are 13 residues in the CDR3. V gave up 7 bases and J gave up 4 bases, with 12 bases separating them. CDR3 DNA: TGTGCCAGTACCCCCAGGATGGCAGATACGCAGTATTTT. Protein: CASTPRMADTQYF.

This clone was detected once. The chain combines TRBV5-4 with TRBJ1-1, with TRBD1 matching 7 bases. The germline gives CDR1 SGHNT, CDR2 YYREEE (reference sequence). The CDR3 covers 14 residues. V was pared by 4 bases and J by 0 bases, with 3 bases of the junction left unmatched. The CDR3, as DNA: TGTGCCAGCAGCCCAGGGGGACTGAACACTGAAGCTTTCTTT. Amino acids: CASSPGGLNTEAFF.

The CDR3 bases are TGTGCCAGCAGCGTAGTGCCCCTGACTAGCGGGGCCTACAATGAGCAGTTCTTC. Protein product: CASSVVPLTSGAYNEQFF. This chain uses TRBV9 with TRBJ2-1; 11 nucleotides line up with TRBD2. The ends lost 0 bases at V and 2 bases at J; junction bases unmatched: 7. The CDR3 totals 18 residues. Germline-derived CDR1 and CDR2 are SGDLS and YYNGEE.

This chain uses TRBV9 with TRBJ1-2, with D perhaps matching TRBD1 (6 bases). This CDR3 is built from 14 residues. Trimming took 3 bases from V and 2 from J, leaving 11 bases between them. Germline V gives CDR1 SGDLS, CDR2 YYNGEE. CDR3 coding DNA: TGTGCCAGCAGCGGATATCAGGGGAACTATGGCTACACCTTC. Protein product: CASSGYQGNYGYTF.

V is TRBV4-3 and J is TRBJ1-1; 11 nucleotides align to TRBD1. Unmatched junction bases numbered 2, after V lost 1 base and J lost 1 base. The CDR3 runs 16 residues. CDR1 is LGHNA, CDR2 YSLEER, per germline. This chain's CDR3 is CASSQGTGGANTEAFF. CDR3 sequence (DNA): TGCGCCAGCAGCCAAGGGACAGGGGGCGCGAACACTGAAGCTTTCTTT.

This chain connects TRBV7-9 to TRBJ2-5; tentative D call: TRBD1 (6 bases). V was shortened by 5 bases and J by 3 bases, with 16 bases between the two germline ends. This CDR3 has 15 residues. The V gene's germline CDR1 is SEHNR and CDR2 FQNEAQ (reference sequence). CDR3 DNA: TGTGCCAGCAGCGAACTCCAGGGGAAGGAAGAGACCCAGTACTTC. It is translated as CASSELQGKEETQYF.

The gene calls are TRBV6-5 and TRBJ1-1; D gene uncertain. Trimming removed 2 bases at V and 4 bases at J, with 8 bases between. This CDR3 comprises 13 residues. Germline values: CDR1 MNHEY, CDR2 SVGAGI. The CDR3 spells CASSYGSGTEAFF. CDR3 DNA: TGTGCCAGCAGTTACGGGTCGGGCACTGAAGCTTTCTTT.

The chain links TRBV4-1 to TRBJ2-7, with TRBD2 matching 7 bases. The CDR3 covers 15 residues. V trimming: 0 bases; J trimming: 3 bases; junction bases outside the gene matches: 5. Germline loops: CDR1 MGHRA, CDR2 YSYEKL. This CDR3 is CASSQDSGGHYEQYF. CDR3 bases: TGCGCCAGCAGCCAAGACTCGGGAGGACACTACGAGCAGTACTTC.

This clone was seen only a few times. This rearrangement joins TRBV30 to TRBJ1-5; D gene ambiguous. Trimming removed 0 bases at V and 1 base at J, with 10 bases between. Per the germline V gene, CDR1 is GTSNPN and CDR2 is SVGIG (reference sequence). The CDR3 consists of 15 residues. The CDR3 loop reads CAWSVHLGSNQPQHF. As DNA, the CDR3 is TGTGCCTGGAGTGTACATTTGGGCAGCAATCAGCCCCAGCATTTT.

The chain couples TRBV10-3 to TRBJ2-3, with 9 bases lining up with TRBD1. Germline assignment: CDR1 ENHRY and CDR2 SYGVKD. The CDR3 contains 13 residues. With V trimmed by 7 bases and J by 5 bases, 4 bases remained unmatched. The CDR3 protein is CAITDRGGDTQYF. The CDR3 DNA follows: TGTGCCATCACGGACAGGGGTGGAGATACGCAGTATTTT.

The chain uses TRBV19 and TRBJ1-1; D remains unclear. The CDR3 has 11 residues. The germline V gene encodes CDR1 LNHDA and CDR2 SQIVND (reference sequence). Trimming removed 5 bases at V and 8 bases at J, with 9 bases between. The CDR3 region is CASSLGLEAFF. The DNA of the CDR3 is TGTGCCAGTAGTCTAGGATTGGAAGCTTTCTTT.

The J gene is TRBJ2-1, the V gene TRBV11-2; no reliable D call. The CDR3 runs 18 residues. Per the germline V gene, CDR1 is SGHAT and CDR2 is FQNNGV. Trimming pared 7 bases from V and 3 bases from J, leaving 25 bases between. Written as DNA, the CDR3 is TGTGCCAGCAAGGGCGTTACCACCTCAAACGAAAACTACAATGAGCAGTTCTTC. Protein sequence: CASKGVTTSNENYNEQFF.

The genes are TRBV16 and TRBJ2-7; a weak D match, TRBD1 (7 bases). Looked up from germline, CDR1 is KGHSY and CDR2 is FQNENV. Trimming removed 4 bases from V and 2 bases from J, with 18 bases in between. The CDR3 contains 16 residues. For the CDR3, the DNA is TGTGCCAGCAGCCCTTCCCCAGGGGGGTCTACCTACGAGCAGTACTTC. Protein sequence: CASSPSPGGSTYEQYF.

The chain uses TRBV6-1 and TRBJ2-7; 9 nucleotides match TRBD1. This CDR3 is built from 14 residues. V shed 5 bases and J 2 bases; nucleotides not matched to a gene: 4. Per germline, CDR1 MNHNS and CDR2 SASEGT. Here the CDR3 DNA reads TGTGCCAGCAGTAACCGGGACAGGGCCTACGAGCAGTACTTC. This sequence encodes CASSNRDRAYEQYF.

The chain recombines TRBV27 with TRBJ2-1, with 7 bases that match TRBD1. The J segment lost 5 bases and the V segment lost 1 base, leaving 5 bases of the junction unmatched. From germline, CDR1 is MNHEY and CDR2 SMNVEV (reference sequence). The CDR3 contains 15 residues. The CDR3 coding sequence is TGTGCCAGCAGTTTATGGGACAGCGACAACAATGAGCAGTTCTTC. This encodes CASSLWDSDNNEQFF.

The chain recombines TRBV15 with TRBJ1-6; 8 nucleotides agree with TRBD1. Losses at the gene ends were 7 bases for V and 9 bases for J; bases not matched to a gene: 5. The germline CDR1 and CDR2 sequences are LNHNV and YYDKDF (reference sequence). The CDR3 has 13 residues. This CDR3 is CATNDRGGSPLHF. CDR3 nucleotide sequence: TGTGCCACCAACGACAGGGGTGGTTCACCCCTCCACTTT.

This clone occurred once. This sequence joins TRBV4-3 and TRBJ2-1, with 10 nucleotides matching TRBD2. Germline-derived CDR1 and CDR2 are LGHNA and YSLEER. The CDR3 runs 17 residues. The V gene end was trimmed by 0 bases and the J gene end by 8 bases; junction bases not matched to a gene: 10. CDR3 bases: TGCGCCAGCAGCCAAGAACTCTCCGCTAGCGGGAGAGATGAGCAGTTCTTC. Protein sequence: CASSQELSASGRDEQFF.

The V gene is TRBV2, the J gene TRBJ2-7, with 7 bases matching TRBD1. Germline V gives CDR1 SNHLY, CDR2 FYNNEI. The CDR3 totals 15 residues. V was clipped by 1 base and J by 0 bases; unmatched bases: 3. In DNA form, the CDR3 reads TGTGCCAGCAGTGAAGAGGGGGCTTACTCCTACGAGCAGTACTTC. The encoded protein is CASSEEGAYSYEQYF.

The chain joins TRBV9 to TRBJ2-1; TRBD2 matches at 9 bases. The J segment lost 4 bases and the V segment lost 4 bases, leaving 21 bases of the junction unmatched. This CDR3 contains 20 residues. Germline V gives CDR1 SGDLS, CDR2 YYNGEE. This CDR3 is CASSPQVSGRDRPSYNEQFF. CDR3 in DNA: TGTGCCAGCAGCCCCCAGGTTAGCGGGAGAGACCGACCATCGTACAATGAGCAGTTCTTC.

This clone occurred once. CDR3 sequence (DNA): TGTGCCAGCAGAACCAGACAGGAAAACACCGGGGAGCTGTTTTTT. Protein sequence: CASRTRQENTGELFF. The chain is built from TRBV6-6 and TRBJ2-2, with D possibly matching TRBD1 (6 bases). The CDR3 spans 15 residues. The germline V gene has CDR1 MNHNY and CDR2 SVGAGI (reference sequence). V was shortened by 6 bases and J by 2 bases, with 13 bases between the two germline ends.

The chain recombines TRBV5-1 with TRBJ2-1, with no clear D. Germline V lookup: CDR1 SGHRS, CDR2 YFSETQ. CDR3 length equals 13 residues. The V end was cut by 4 bases, the J end by 4 bases, with 9 bases between. As DNA, the CDR3 is TGCGCCAGCAGCCCTGACATATACAATGAGCAGTTCTTC. Protein product: CASSPDIYNEQFF.

The gene calls are TRBV5-1 and TRBJ1-1; TRBD1 aligns across 7 bases. J lost 1 base, V lost 7 bases, and 7 bases had no gene match. This CDR3 comprises 14 residues. Germline V CDR1 and CDR2: SGHRS, YFSETQ. DNA for the CDR3: TGCGCCAGCGGAATGACAGGGCGGAACACTGAAGCTTTCTTT. Its protein product is CASGMTGRNTEAFF.

The chain links TRBV7-9 to TRBJ1-2; D is uncertain. Germline loops: CDR1 SEHNR, CDR2 FQNEAQ (reference sequence). The CDR3 is 16 residues long. Deletions cut 5 bases from V and 8 bases from J, with 24 bases between. The CDR3 region is CASSTRPDVDLRGYTF. CDR3 in DNA: TGTGCCAGCAGCACCCGTCCGGACGTCGACCTGAGGGGCTACACCTTC.

This clone has only one observation. The V call is TRBV19, the J call TRBJ1-1, with D maybe TRBD1 (5 bases). The CDR3 is 13 residues long. The ends were cut back, 3 bases at V and 1 base at J, with 6 bases in the middle. Germline lookup yields CDR1 LNHDA and CDR2 SQIVND (reference sequence). The CDR3 nucleotides read TGTGCCAGTAGTATCGGGGGGAACACTGAAGCTTTCTTT. Translated: CASSIGGNTEAFF.